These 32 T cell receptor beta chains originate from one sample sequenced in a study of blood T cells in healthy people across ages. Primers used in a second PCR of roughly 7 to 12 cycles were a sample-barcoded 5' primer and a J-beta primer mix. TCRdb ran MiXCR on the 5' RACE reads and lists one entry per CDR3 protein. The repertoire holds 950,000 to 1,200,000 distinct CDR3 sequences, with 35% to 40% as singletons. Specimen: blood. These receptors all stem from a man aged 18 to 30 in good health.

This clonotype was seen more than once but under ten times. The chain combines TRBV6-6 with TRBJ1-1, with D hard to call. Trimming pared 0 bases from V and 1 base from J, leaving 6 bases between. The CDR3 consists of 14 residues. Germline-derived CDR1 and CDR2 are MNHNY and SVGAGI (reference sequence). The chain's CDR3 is CASSYSQSNTEAFF. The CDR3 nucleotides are TGTGCCAGCAGTTACTCACAGTCGAACACTGAAGCTTTCTTT.

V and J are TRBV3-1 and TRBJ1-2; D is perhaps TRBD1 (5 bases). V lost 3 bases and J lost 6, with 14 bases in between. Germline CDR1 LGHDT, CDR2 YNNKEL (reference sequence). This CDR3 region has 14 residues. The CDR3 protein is CASSQSSGRDGYTF. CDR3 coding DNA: TGTGCCAGCAGCCAGTCGTCGGGGCGGGATGGCTACACCTTC. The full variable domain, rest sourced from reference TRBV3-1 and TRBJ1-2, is DTAVSQTPKYLVTQMGNDKSIKCEQNLGHDTMYWYKQDSKKFLKIMFSYNNKELIINETVPNRFSPKSPDKAHLNLHINSLELGDSAVYFCASSQSSGRDGYTFGSGTRLTVV.

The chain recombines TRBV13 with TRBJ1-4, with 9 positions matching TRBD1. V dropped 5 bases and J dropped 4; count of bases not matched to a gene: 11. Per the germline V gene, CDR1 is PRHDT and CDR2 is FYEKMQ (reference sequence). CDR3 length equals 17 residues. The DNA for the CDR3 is TGTGCCAGCAGCCCCGGACAGGGGCGCATAGGTAATGAAAAACTGTTTTTT. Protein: CASSPGQGRIGNEKLFF.

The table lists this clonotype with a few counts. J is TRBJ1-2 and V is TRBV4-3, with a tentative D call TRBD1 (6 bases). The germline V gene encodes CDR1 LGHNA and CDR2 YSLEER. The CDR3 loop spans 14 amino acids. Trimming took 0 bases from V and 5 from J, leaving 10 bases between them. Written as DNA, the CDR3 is TGCGCCAGCAGCCAAGAGGACAGAAATTATGGCTACACCTTC. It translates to CASSQEDRNYGYTF.

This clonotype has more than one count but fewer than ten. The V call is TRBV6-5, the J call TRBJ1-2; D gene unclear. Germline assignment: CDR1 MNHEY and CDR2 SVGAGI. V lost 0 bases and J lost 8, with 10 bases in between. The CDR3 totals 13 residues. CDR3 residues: CASSYSPGGGYTF. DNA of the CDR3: TGTGCCAGCAGTTACTCGCCGGGCGGGGGCTACACCTTC.

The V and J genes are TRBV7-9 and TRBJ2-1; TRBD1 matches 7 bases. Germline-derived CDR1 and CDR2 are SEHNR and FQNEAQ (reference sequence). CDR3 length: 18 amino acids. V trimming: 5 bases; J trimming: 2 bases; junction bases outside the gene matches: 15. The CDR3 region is CASSTDTGQVAPYNEQFF. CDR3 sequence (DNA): TGTGCCAGCAGCACGGATACAGGACAGGTGGCTCCCTACAATGAGCAGTTCTTC.

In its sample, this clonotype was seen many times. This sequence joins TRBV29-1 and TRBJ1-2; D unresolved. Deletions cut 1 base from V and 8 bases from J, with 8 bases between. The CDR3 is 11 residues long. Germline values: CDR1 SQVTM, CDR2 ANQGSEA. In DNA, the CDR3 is TGCAGCGTTGAAGGGCGGTCCGGCTACACCTTC. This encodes CSVEGRSGYTF. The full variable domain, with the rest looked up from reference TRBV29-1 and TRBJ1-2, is SAVISQKPSRDICQRGTSLTIQCQVDSQVTMMFWYRQQPGQSLTLIATANQGSEATYESGFVIDKFPISRPNLTFSTLTVSNMSPEDSSIYLCSVEGRSGYTFGSGTRLTVV.

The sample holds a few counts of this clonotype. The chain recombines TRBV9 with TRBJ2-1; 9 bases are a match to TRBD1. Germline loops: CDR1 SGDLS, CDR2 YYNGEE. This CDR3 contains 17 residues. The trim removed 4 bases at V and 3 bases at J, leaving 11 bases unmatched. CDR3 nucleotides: TGTGCCAGCAGCAAGGCCCGGGACAGGGATTACTACAATGAGCAGTTCTTC. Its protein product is CASSKARDRDYYNEQFF.

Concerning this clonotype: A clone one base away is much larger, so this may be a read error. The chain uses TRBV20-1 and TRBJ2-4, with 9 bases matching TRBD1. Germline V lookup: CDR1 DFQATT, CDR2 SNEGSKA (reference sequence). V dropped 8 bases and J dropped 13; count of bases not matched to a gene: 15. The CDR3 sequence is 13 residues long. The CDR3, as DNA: TGCAGTACTACGGGACAGGGTGAAAGGGAGCAGTACTTC. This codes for CSTTGQGEREQYF.

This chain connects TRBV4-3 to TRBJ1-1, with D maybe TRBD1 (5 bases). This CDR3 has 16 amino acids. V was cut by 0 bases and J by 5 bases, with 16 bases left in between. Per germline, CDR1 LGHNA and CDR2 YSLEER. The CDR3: CASSQDFSGSWTEAFF. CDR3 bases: TGCGCCAGCAGCCAAGATTTTTCAGGGAGCTGGACTGAAGCTTTCTTT.

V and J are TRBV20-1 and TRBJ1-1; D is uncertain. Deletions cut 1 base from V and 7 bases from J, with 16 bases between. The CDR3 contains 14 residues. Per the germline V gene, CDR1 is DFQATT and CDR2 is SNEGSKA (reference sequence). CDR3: CSARAPRPTFEAFF. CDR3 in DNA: TGCAGTGCTAGAGCTCCCAGGCCCACCTTTGAAGCTTTCTTT.

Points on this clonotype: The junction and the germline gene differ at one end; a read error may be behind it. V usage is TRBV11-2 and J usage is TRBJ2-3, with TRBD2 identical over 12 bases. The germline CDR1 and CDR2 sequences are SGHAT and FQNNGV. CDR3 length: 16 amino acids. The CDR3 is CARSPSSGGGPDTQYF. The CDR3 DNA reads TGTGCCCGCAGCCCATCTAGCGGGGGGGGCCCAGATACGCAGTATTTT. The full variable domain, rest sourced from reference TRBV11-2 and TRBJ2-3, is EAGVAQSPRYKIIEKRQSVAFWCNPISGHATLYWYQQILGQGPKLLIQFQNNGVVDDSQLPKDRFSAERLKGVDSTLKIQPAKLEDSAVYLCARSPSSGGGPDTQYFGPGTRLTVL.

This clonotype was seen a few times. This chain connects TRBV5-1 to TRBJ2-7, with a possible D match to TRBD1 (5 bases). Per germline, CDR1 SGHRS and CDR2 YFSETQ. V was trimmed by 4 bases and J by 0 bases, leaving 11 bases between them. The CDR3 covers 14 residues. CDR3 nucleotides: TGCGCCAGCAGCCCACCCAGGGACTCCTACGAGCAGTACTTC. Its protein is CASSPPRDSYEQYF.

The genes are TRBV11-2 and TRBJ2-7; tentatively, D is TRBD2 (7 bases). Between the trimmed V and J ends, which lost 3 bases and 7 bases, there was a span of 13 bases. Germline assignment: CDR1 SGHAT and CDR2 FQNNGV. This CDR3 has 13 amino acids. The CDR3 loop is CASSFTGGHEQYF. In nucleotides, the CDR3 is TGTGCCAGCAGCTTTACGGGGGGACATGAGCAGTACTTC. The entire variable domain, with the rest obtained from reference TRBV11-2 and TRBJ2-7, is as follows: EAGVAQSPRYKIIEKRQSVAFWCNPISGHATLYWYQQILGQGPKLLIQFQNNGVVDDSQLPKDRFSAERLKGVDSTLKIQPAKLEDSAVYLCASSFTGGHEQYFGPGTRLTVT.

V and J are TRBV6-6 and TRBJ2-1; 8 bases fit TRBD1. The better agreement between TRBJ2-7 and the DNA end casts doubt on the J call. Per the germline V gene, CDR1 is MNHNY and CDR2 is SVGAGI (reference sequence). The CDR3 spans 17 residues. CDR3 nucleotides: TGTGCCAGCAGTTTTTCAAACGGACAGGGAGCCTACAATGAGCAGTACTTC. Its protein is CASSFSNGQGAYNEQYF.

CDR3 sequence reads: CASSYGEQYF. The CDR3 region has the DNA TGTGCCAGCAGTTACGGCGAGCAGTACTTC. This chain links TRBV6-6 with TRBJ2-7; no firm D call. CDR1 is MNHNY and CDR2 is SVGAGI in the germline V gene (reference sequence). The CDR3 consists of 10 residues. The ends were cut back, 2 bases at V and 6 bases at J, with 2 bases in the middle.

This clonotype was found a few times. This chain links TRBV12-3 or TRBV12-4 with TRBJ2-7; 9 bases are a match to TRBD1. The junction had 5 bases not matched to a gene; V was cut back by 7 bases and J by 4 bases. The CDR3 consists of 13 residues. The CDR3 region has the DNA TGTGCCAGCAAACGGGACAGGGAGTACGAGCAGTACTTC. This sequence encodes CASKRDREYEQYF.

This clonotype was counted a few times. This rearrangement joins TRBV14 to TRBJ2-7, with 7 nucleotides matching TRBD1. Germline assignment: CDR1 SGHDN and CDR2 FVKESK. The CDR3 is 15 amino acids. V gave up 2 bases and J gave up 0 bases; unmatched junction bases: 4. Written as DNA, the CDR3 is TGTGCCAGCAGCCAAAGACAGGGTATCTCCTACGAGCAGTACTTC. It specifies CASSQRQGISYEQYF. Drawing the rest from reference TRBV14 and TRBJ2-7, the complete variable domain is EAGVTQFPSHSVIEKGQTVTLRCDPISGHDNLYWYRRVMGKEIKFLLHFVKESKQDESGMPNNRFLAERTGGTYSTLKVQPAELEDSGVYFCASSQRQGISYEQYFGPGTRLTVT.

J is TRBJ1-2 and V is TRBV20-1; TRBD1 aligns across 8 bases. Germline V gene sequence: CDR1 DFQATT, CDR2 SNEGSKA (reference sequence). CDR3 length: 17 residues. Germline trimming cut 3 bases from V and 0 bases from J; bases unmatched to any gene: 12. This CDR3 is CSARGPLDREANYGYTF. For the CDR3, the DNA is TGCAGTGCTAGGGGGCCCTTGGACAGGGAAGCTAACTATGGCTACACCTTC.

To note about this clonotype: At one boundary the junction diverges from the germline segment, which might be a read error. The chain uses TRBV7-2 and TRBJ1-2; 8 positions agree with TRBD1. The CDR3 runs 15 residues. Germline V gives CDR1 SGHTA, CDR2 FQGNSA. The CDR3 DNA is TGTGCCAGTAGCTTAGCAGGGGGCACGACGGATGGCTACACCTTC. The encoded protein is CASSLAGGTTDGYTF.

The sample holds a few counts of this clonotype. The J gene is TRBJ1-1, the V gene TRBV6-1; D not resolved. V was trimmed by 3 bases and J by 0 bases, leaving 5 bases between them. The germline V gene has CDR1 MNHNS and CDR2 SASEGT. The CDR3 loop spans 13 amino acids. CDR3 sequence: CASSEEMNTEAFF. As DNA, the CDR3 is TGTGCCAGCAGTGAGGAGATGAACACTGAAGCTTTCTTT.

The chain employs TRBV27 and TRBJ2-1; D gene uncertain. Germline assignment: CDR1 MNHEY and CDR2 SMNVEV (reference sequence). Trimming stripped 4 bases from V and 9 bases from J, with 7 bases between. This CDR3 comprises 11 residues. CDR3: CASSSFGEQFF. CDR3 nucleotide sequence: TGTGCCAGCAGTTCGTTTGGTGAGCAGTTCTTC.

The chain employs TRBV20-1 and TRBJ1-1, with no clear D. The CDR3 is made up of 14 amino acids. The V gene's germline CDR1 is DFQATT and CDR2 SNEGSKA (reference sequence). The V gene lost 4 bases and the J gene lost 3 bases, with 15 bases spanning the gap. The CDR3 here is CSAKRRVQDTEAFF. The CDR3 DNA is TGCAGTGCTAAGAGGCGCGTTCAGGACACTGAAGCTTTCTTT.

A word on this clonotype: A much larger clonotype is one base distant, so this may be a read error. The CDR3 nucleotides are TGTGCCAGCAGCGTAGACGACGGGAGCTCCTACAATGAGCAGTACTTC. Its protein is CASSVDDGSSYNEQYF. The chain recombines TRBV9 with TRBJ2-1; D possibly corresponds to TRBD2 (6 bases). The J call is uncertain, as TRBJ2-7 better fits the DNA end. Germline V gene sequence: CDR1 SGDLS, CDR2 YYNGEE. The CDR3 is 16 residues long.

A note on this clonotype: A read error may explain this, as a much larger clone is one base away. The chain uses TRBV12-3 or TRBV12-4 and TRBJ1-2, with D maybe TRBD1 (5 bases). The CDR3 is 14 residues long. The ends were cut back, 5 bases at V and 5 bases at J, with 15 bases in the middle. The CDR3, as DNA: TGTGCCAGCAGTGTGGGGGGGGTTGGGTATGGCTACACCTTC. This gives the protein CASSVGGVGYGYTF.

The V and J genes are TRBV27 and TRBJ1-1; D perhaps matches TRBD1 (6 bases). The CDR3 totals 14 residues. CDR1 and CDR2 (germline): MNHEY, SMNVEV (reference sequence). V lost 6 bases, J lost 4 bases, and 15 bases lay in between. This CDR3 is CASSLRGVCTEAFF. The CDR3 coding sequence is TGTGCCAGCAGCCTGAGGGGGGTTTGCACTGAAGCTTTCTTT.

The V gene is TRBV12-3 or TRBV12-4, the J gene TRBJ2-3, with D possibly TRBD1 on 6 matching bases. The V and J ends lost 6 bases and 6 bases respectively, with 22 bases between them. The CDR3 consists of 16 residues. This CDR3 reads CASSAPGTRVGDTQYF. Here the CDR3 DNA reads TGTGCCAGCAGCGCCCCCGGGACAAGGGTAGGGGATACGCAGTATTTT.

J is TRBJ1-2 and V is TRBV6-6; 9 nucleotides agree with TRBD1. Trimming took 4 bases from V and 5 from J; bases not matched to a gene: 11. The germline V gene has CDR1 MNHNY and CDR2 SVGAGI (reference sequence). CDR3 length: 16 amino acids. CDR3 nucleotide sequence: TGTGCCAGCAGTTCAGGACAGGGGAGATCCTTATATGGCTACACCTTC. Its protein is CASSSGQGRSLYGYTF.

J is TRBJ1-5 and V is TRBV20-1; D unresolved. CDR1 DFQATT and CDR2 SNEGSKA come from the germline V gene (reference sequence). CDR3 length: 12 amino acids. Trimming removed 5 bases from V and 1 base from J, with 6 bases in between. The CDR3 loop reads CSAVASNQPQHF. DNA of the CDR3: TGCAGTGCTGTGGCCAGCAATCAGCCCCAGCATTTT.

The CDR3 nucleotides read TGTGCCAGCTCCATGGACAGGGCGCTAGATACGCAGTATTTT. Its protein product is CASSMDRALDTQYF. The V gene is TRBV25-1, the J gene TRBJ2-3; 8 bases line up with TRBD1. Unmatched junction bases numbered 9, after V lost 8 bases and J lost 5 bases. CDR1 and CDR2 from the germline V gene are MGHDK and SYGVNS. The length of the CDR3 is 14 residues. Complete variable domain (other parts from reference TRBV25-1 and TRBJ2-3): EADIYQTPRYLVIGTGKKITLECSQTMGHDKMYWYQQDPGMELHLIHYSYGVNSTEKGDLSSESTVSRIRTEHFPLTLESARPSHTSQYLCASSMDRALDTQYFGPGTRLTVL.

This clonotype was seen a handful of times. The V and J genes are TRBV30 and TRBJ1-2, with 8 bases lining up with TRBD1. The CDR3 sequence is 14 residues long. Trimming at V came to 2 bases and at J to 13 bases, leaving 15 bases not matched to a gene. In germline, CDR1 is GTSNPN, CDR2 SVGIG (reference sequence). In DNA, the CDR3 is TGTGCCTGGAGTATAGTCGAGACAGGGGAAAGGTCCACCTTC. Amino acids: CAWSIVETGERSTF.

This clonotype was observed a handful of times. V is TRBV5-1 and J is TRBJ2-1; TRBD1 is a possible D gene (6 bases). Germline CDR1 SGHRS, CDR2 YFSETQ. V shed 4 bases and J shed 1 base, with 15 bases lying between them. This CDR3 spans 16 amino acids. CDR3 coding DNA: TGCGCCAGCAGCCGGCCGTCAGGGGTGTCCTACAATGAGCAGTTCTTC. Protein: CASSRPSGVSYNEQFF.